This T cell receptor beta chain was found in a study of blood T cells in healthy people across ages. Trimming shortened V by 4 bases and J by 1 base, and 19 bases separated the two germline ends. Per germline, CDR1 SQVTM and CDR2 ANQGSEA. The CDR3 spans 16 residues. Concerning this clonotype: Its antigen remains unidentified.

A sample-barcoded 5' primer and a J-beta primer mix were used in a second PCR of roughly 6 to 11 cycles. Tags on each cDNA molecule came from a template-switch adaptor with 12 random nucleotides. One entry per CDR3 protein, called by TCRdb with MiXCR from the 5' RACE reads. The top ten clones hold about 16% of a sample with hundreds of thousands of distinct CDR3 sequences, 32% of them seen once. Per sample, no less than 5.5 micrograms of total RNA were extracted. Study-wide points: Across samples, TCR beta diversity tracked strongly with naive T cell percentage. Age showed a roughly linear inverse relationship with TCR beta diversity per million T cells.

This rearrangement joins TRBV29-1 to TRBJ2-5; D possibly matches TRBD1 or TRBD2 (5 bases each). The specimen was blood. The clonotype comes from a woman of 80 years or more in good health. Here the CDR3 reads CSVGGMRMGTQETQYF. In DNA, the CDR3 is TGCAGCGTTGGGGGCATGAGAATGGGGACCCAAGAGACCCAGTACTTC.